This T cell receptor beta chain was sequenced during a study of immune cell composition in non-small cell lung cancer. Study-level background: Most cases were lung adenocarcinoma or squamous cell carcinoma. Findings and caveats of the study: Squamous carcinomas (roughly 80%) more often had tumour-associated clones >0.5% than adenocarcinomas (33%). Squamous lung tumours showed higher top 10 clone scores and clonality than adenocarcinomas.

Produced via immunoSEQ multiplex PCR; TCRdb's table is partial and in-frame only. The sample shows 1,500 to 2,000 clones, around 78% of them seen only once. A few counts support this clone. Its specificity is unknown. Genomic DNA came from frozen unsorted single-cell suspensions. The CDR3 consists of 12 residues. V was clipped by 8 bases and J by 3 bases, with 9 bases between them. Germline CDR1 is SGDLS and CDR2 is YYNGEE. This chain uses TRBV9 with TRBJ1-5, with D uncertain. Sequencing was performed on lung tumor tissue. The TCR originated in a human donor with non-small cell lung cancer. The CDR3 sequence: CASGRDNQPQHF. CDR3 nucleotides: TGTGCCAGTGGACGGGACAATCAGCCCCAGCATTTT.